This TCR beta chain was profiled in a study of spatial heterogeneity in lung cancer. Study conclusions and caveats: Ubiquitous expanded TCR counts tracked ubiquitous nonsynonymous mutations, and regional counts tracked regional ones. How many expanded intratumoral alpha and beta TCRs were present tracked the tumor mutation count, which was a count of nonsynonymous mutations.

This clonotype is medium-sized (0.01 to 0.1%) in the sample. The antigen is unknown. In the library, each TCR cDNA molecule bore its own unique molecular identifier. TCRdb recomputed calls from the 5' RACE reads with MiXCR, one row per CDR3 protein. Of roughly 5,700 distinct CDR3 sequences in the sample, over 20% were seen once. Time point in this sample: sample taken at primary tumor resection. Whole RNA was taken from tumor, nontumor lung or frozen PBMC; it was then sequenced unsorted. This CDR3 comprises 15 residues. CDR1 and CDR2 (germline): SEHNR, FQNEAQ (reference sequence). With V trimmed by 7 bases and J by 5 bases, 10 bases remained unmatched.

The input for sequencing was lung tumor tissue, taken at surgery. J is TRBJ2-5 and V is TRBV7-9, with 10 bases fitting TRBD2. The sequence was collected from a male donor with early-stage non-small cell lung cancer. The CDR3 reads CASTPGLAGVETQYF. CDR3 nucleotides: TGTGCCAGCACCCCCGGGCTAGCGGGAGTGGAGACCCAGTACTTC.